This T cell receptor (beta chain) was recovered during a study of blood T cell repertoires in COVID-19. Study background: Acute and convalescent COVID-19 specimens originated in the United States, Italy and Spain. PBMCs, B-cell-depleted T cells, or T cells provided the cDNA or gDNA that made up the material.

Original processing notes: Cell counts per sample came from amplifying reference gene primers. Libraries were prepared by immunoSEQ multiplex PCR; TCRdb keeps only in-frame clonotypes and omits some of them. V, J and clone size were drawn from that table, and D and trimming were deduced from the DNA. The data contain tens of thousands of clones, approximately 80% of them singletons. During active infection, Seattle patients enrolled and were then monitored through disease. The CDR3 consists of 14 residues. J was trimmed by 6 bases and V by 8 bases; bases with no gene match: 8. The germline V gene has CDR1 SGHTA and CDR2 FQGTGA.

The TCR sequence derives from a man between 60 and 70 years old with COVID-19, enrolled during active disease. V and J are TRBV7-3 and TRBJ2-3; 10 positions agree with TRBD2. The sequencing sample was made of peripheral blood. The CDR3 nucleotides are TGTGCCAGCGCAAGCGGGAGGGCCGGGGATACGCAGTATTTT. This sequence encodes CASASGRAGDTQYF. Variable domain in full (rest from reference TRBV7-3 and TRBJ2-3): GAGVSQTPSNKVTEKGKYVELRCDPISGHTALYWYRQSLGQGPEFLIYFQGTGAADDSGLPNDRFFAVRPEGSVSTLKIQRTERGDSAVYLCASASGRAGDTQYFGPGTRLTVL.